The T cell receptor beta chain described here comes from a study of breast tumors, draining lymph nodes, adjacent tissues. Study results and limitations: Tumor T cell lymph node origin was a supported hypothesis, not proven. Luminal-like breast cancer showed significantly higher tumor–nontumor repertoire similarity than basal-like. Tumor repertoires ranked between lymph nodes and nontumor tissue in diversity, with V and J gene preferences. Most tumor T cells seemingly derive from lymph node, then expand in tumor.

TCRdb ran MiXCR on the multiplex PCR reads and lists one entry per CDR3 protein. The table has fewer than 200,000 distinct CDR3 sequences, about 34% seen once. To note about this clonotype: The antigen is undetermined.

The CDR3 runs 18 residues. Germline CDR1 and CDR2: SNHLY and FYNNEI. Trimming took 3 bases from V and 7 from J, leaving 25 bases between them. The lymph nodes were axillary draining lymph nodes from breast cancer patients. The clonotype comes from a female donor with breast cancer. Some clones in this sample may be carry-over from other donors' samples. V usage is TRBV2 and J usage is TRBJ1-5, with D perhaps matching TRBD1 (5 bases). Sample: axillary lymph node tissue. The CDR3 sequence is CASSDGVISRGGRQPQHF. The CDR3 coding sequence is TGTGCCAGCAGTGACGGGGTCATTAGTAGGGGCGGTAGGCAGCCCCAGCATTTT. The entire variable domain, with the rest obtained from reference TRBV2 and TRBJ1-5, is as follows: EPEVTQTPSHQVTQMGQEVILRCVPISNHLYFYWYRQILGQKVEFLVSFYNNEISEKSEIFDDQFSVERPDGSNFTLKIRSTKLEDSAMYFCASSDGVISRGGRQPQHFGDGTRLSIL.